A selection of T cell receptor beta chains follows, all from one sample in a study of blood T cell repertoires in COVID-19. Some clones are missing from TCRdb's copy, which holds only in-frame ones; the method was immunoSEQ multiplex PCR. The repertoire consists of more than 110,000 clones, with 82% occurring once and the leading ten covering roughly 3.9%. Sequencing was carried out using peripheral blood. The receptor set was obtained from a woman older than 75 with acute or convalescent COVID-19. Each CDR3 is given with its conserved first and last residue. The order of the fields is CDR3 DNA, CDR3 protein, CDR3 length, V gene, D gene, J gene, clone size. D genes are given only for firm matches. Clone size is not always given. Where it is, it says once, few, many or a class for expanded clones.

CDR3nt: TGTGCCAGCAGCCCAGGACAGGATAATGAAAAACTGTTTTTT
CDR3aa: CASSPGQDNEKLFF
len: 14
v_gene: TRBV7-9
d_gene: TRBD1
j_gene: TRBJ1-4
abundance: .

CDR3nt: TGTGCCAGCAGCTTAGGAGGCCCTTATGGCTACACCTTC
CDR3aa: CASSLGGPYGYTF
len: 13
v_gene: TRBV7-2
d_gene: .
j_gene: TRBJ1-2
abundance: .

CDR3nt: TGTGCCAGCATGGAAACAGGGGGCTTTGGCACAGATACGCAGTATTTT
CDR3aa: CASMETGGFGTDTQYF
len: 16
v_gene: TRBV19
d_gene: TRBD1
j_gene: TRBJ2-3
abundance: .

CDR3nt: TGTGCCAGCAGTCGGAGTGTCTCCTATGGCTACACCTTC
CDR3aa: CASSRSVSYGYTF
len: 13
v_gene: TRBV12-3/TRBV12-4
d_gene: .
j_gene: TRBJ1-2
abundance: .

CDR3nt: TGTGCCAGCAGGCGAGGGTTCCTGGAAAAACTGTTTTTT
CDR3aa: CASRRGFLEKLFF
len: 13
v_gene: TRBV7-9
d_gene: .
j_gene: TRBJ1-4
abundance: once

CDR3nt: TGTGCCATCAGTGAGGTGGACAGGGAAGCTTTCTTT
CDR3aa: CAISEVDREAFF
len: 12
v_gene: TRBV10-3
d_gene: TRBD1
j_gene: TRBJ1-1
abundance: .

CDR3nt: TGTGCCAGCAGCCAAGTGTCCAGTGAAGCTTTCTTT
CDR3aa: CASSQVSSEAFF
len: 12
v_gene: TRBV3-1/TRBV3-2
d_gene: .
j_gene: TRBJ1-1
abundance: .

CDR3nt: TGTGCCAGCAGCTTAATCTCCGACAGGGACACTGAAGCTTTCTTT
CDR3aa: CASSLISDRDTEAFF
len: 15
v_gene: TRBV7-6
d_gene: TRBD1
j_gene: TRBJ1-1
abundance: .

CDR3nt: TGTGCCAGCAGCTTAAGTTCTGTCTCTCTTAGTTCGGCACCCCTCCACTTT
CDR3aa: CASSLSSVSLSSAPLHF
len: 17
v_gene: TRBV7-8
d_gene: .
j_gene: TRBJ1-6
abundance: once

CDR3nt: TGTGCCAGCAGCCCTGACAGCTACAATGAGCAGTTCTTC
CDR3aa: CASSPDSYNEQFF
len: 13
v_gene: TRBV7-3
d_gene: .
j_gene: TRBJ2-1
abundance: once

CDR3nt: TGTGCCAGCAGGACGGGACTGAATGGAAACACCATATATTTT
CDR3aa: CASRTGLNGNTIYF
len: 14
v_gene: TRBV27
d_gene: .
j_gene: TRBJ1-3
abundance: few

CDR3nt: TGTGCCAGCAGTACCACCGGGACAGGGGGCGGATACGAGCAGTACTTC
CDR3aa: CASSTTGTGGGYEQYF
len: 16
v_gene: TRBV28
d_gene: TRBD1
j_gene: TRBJ2-7
abundance: .

CDR3nt: TGTGCCAGCAGCCAAGCTGAGCGGGGGGGCCGTGGGACCCAGTACTTC
CDR3aa: CASSQAERGGRGTQYF
len: 16
v_gene: TRBV4-2
d_gene: TRBD2
j_gene: TRBJ2-5
abundance: .

CDR3nt: TGCAGCGTCGTCACCGAGGGCAGCTCCTACGAGCAGTACTTC
CDR3aa: CSVVTEGSSYEQYF
len: 14
v_gene: TRBV29-1
d_gene: .
j_gene: TRBJ2-7
abundance: .

CDR3nt: TGTGCCAGCAGCGTAGTAGCAGAAAGCTCCTACAATGAGCAGTTCTTC
CDR3aa: CASSVVAESSYNEQFF
len: 16
v_gene: TRBV9
d_gene: .
j_gene: TRBJ2-1
abundance: .

CDR3nt: TGCGCCAGCAGCTTGACAGGGATGAACACTGAAGCTTTCTTT
CDR3aa: CASSLTGMNTEAFF
len: 14
v_gene: TRBV5-1
d_gene: .
j_gene: TRBJ1-1
abundance: .

CDR3nt: TGTGCCAGCAGCCCTCGACACTCAAGGGAAAAACTGTTTTTT
CDR3aa: CASSPRHSREKLFF
len: 14
v_gene: TRBV3-1/TRBV3-2
d_gene: .
j_gene: TRBJ1-4
abundance: .